The 13 T cell receptor beta chains below all came from one sample that was sequenced in a study of T-cell memory formation after mild COVID-19. TCRdb redid the calling of the 5' RACE reads with MiXCR, one entry per CDR3 protein. This sample carries some 180,000 distinct CDR3 sequences, about 18% of them seen once, and the ten largest clones take 3.9%. The specimen was PBMCs or a T cell subset sorted from them (not recorded which). The origin of the receptors is a man between 18 and 29 years old who had mild COVID-19 (a few samples of this study predate the infection). Cell type and time point are not known.

The chain uses TRBV20-1 and TRBJ2-7, with D tentatively TRBD2 (6 bases). This CDR3 comprises 14 residues. Germline assignment: CDR1 DFQATT and CDR2 SNEGSKA (reference sequence). V lost 0 bases and J 6 bases, leaving 15 bases between the germline ends. CDR3 DNA: TGCAGTGCTAGAGATTGGCGGGGTGAGGTCGAGCAGTACTTC. It translates to CSARDWRGEVEQYF.

V and J are TRBV3-1 and TRBJ2-3; TRBD2 aligns across 12 bases. The CDR3 totals 18 residues. The trim removed 4 bases at V and 3 bases at J, leaving 11 bases unmatched. Germline loops: CDR1 LGHDT, CDR2 YNNKEL (reference sequence). The CDR3 reads CASSPPARTSGMTDTQYF. CDR3 in DNA: TGTGCCAGCAGCCCGCCTGCCAGGACTAGCGGGATGACAGATACGCAGTATTTT.

This clonotype occurred a few times. V usage is TRBV4-3 and J usage is TRBJ2-7; D is perhaps TRBD1 or TRBD2 (5 bases each). Trimming removed 0 bases at V and 4 bases at J, with 31 bases between. The length of the CDR3 is 21 residues. Germline CDR1 LGHNA, CDR2 YSLEER. This CDR3 reads CASSQDYNGDEGKKKRYEQYF. In DNA, the CDR3 is TGCGCCAGCAGCCAAGATTACAACGGGGATGAGGGGAAGAAGAAAAGATACGAGCAGTACTTC.

The chain recombines TRBV7-7 with TRBJ2-5; D perhaps matches TRBD2 (6 bases). Germline-derived CDR1 and CDR2 are SSHAT and FNYEAQ (reference sequence). The CDR3 has 14 residues. The CDR3 protein is CATTGGSGWETQYF. The CDR3 coding sequence is TGTGCTACGACCGGAGGGTCGGGGTGGGAGACCCAGTACTTC.

The table lists this clonotype with many counts. The chain is built from TRBV10-3 and TRBJ1-2; a possible D gene is TRBD1 (6 bases). CDR1 is ENHRY, CDR2 SYGVKD, per germline. V shed 6 bases and J shed 1 base, with 15 bases lying between them. The CDR3 consists of 15 residues. The CDR3 here is CAISPRDRINYGYTF. In nucleotides, the CDR3 is TGTGCCATCAGCCCTCGAGACAGGATTAACTATGGCTACACCTTC.

This chain connects TRBV20-1 to TRBJ2-7, with a tentative D call TRBD1 (6 bases). Looked up from germline, CDR1 is DFQATT and CDR2 is SNEGSKA (reference sequence). The CDR3 loop spans 14 amino acids. V lost 0 bases, J lost 2 bases, and 11 bases lay in between. The CDR3 bases are TGCAGTGCTAGAGATTCCAGGGGCCCCTACGAGCAGTACTTC. As protein: CSARDSRGPYEQYF.

The V gene is TRBV4-3, the J gene TRBJ2-7, with D possibly being TRBD1 (6 bases). The germline V gene encodes CDR1 LGHNA and CDR2 YSLEER. The ends were cut back, 4 bases at V and 2 bases at J, with 12 bases in the middle. CDR3 length equals 14 residues. DNA of the CDR3: TGCGCCAGCAGCCGGGGGCTTGGACCCTACGAGCAGTACTTC. This encodes CASSRGLGPYEQYF.

This chain connects TRBV4-1 to TRBJ2-3; 7 positions agree with TRBD2. This CDR3 comprises 13 residues. Germline CDR1 MGHRA, CDR2 YSYEKL. Losses at the gene ends were 4 bases for V and 5 bases for J; bases not matched to a gene: 3. This chain's CDR3 is CASSRAGVDTQYF. In DNA, the CDR3 is TGCGCCAGCAGCCGGGCGGGAGTAGATACGCAGTATTTT.

This clonotype was seen only a few times. The CDR3 loop reads CASSSSYNSPLHF. DNA for the CDR3: TGTGCCAGCAGTTCGTCCTATAATTCACCCCTCCACTTT. V and J are TRBV6-5 and TRBJ1-6; D is uncertain. V lost 4 bases to trimming and J lost 1 base, with 2 bases between them. From germline, CDR1 is MNHEY and CDR2 SVGAGI. The CDR3 runs 13 residues.

This chain joins TRBV6-2 or TRBV6-3 and TRBJ2-3; possible D gene TRBD2, 6 bases. The CDR3 covers 13 residues. Per germline, CDR1 MNHEY and CDR2 SVGEGT. The germline V and J ends were trimmed by 5 bases and 6 bases, with 12 bases remaining between them. The CDR3 DNA is TGTGCCAGCAGTGGAGGGATATTTGATACGCAGTATTTT. Protein product: CASSGGIFDTQYF.

The chain recombines TRBV5-4 with TRBJ2-5, with D possibly being TRBD2 (6 bases). This CDR3 spans 15 amino acids. Trimming cost V 3 bases and J 9 bases, with 21 bases left between them. Germline V gene sequence: CDR1 SGHNT, CDR2 YYREEE (reference sequence). The CDR3 protein is CASSSRDSRLQAQYF. CDR3 DNA: TGTGCCAGCAGCTCCCGGGACTCAAGGTTGCAGGCCCAGTACTTC. Full variable domain (rest looked up from reference TRBV5-4 and TRBJ2-5): ETGVTQSPTHLIKTRGQQVTLRCSSQSGHNTVSWYQQALGQGPQFIFQYYREEENGRGNFPPRFSGLQFPNYSSELNVNALELDDSALYLCASSSRDSRLQAQYFGPGTRLLVL.

This clonotype appeared a few times. V usage is TRBV7-2 and J usage is TRBJ2-3, with TRBD1 as a possible D gene (5 bases). The V end lost 0 bases, the J end lost 1 base, and 8 bases lay between the germline ends. In germline, CDR1 is SGHTA, CDR2 FQGNSA. The CDR3 is made up of 15 amino acids. The CDR3 DNA reads TGTGCCAGCAGCTTAGCGTGGGGCCGCACAGATACGCAGTATTTT. Translated, it gives CASSLAWGRTDTQYF.

This clonotype came up many times. The chain couples TRBV12-3 or TRBV12-4 to TRBJ2-3; D may be TRBD2 (6 bases). V shed 7 bases and J shed 5 bases, with 19 bases lying between them. There are 15 residues in the CDR3. The CDR3, as DNA: TGTGCCAGCACCCCGACGGGGTGGGAGGTAGATACGCAGTATTTT. This gives the protein CASTPTGWEVDTQYF.